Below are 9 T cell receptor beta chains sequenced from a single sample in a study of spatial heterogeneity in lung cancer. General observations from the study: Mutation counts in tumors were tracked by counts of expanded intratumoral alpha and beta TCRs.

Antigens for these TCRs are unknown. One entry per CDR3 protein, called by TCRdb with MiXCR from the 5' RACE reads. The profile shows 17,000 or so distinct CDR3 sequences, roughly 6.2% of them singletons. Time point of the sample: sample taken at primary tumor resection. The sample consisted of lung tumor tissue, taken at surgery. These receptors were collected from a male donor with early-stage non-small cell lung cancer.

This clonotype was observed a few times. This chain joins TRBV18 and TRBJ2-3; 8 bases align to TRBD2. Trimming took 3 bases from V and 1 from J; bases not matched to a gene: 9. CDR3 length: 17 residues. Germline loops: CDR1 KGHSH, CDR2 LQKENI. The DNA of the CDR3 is TGTGCCAGCTCACCCTGGGTGATGACTAGCGGCACAGATACGCAGTATTTT. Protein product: CASSPWVMTSGTDTQYF.

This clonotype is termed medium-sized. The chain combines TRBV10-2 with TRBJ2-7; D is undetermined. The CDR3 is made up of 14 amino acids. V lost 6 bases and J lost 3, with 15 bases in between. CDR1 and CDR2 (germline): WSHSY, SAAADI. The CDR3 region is CASRGYGSNYEQYF. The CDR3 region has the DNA TGCGCCAGCAGGGGGTATGGGTCGAACTACGAGCAGTACTTC.

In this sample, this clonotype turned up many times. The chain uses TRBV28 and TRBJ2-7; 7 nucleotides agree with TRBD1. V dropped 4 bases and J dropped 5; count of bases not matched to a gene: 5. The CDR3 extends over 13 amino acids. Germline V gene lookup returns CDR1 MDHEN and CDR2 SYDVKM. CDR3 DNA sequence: TGTGCCAGCAGTTCCTACAGGGGCGACGAGCAGTACTTC. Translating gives CASSSYRGDEQYF.

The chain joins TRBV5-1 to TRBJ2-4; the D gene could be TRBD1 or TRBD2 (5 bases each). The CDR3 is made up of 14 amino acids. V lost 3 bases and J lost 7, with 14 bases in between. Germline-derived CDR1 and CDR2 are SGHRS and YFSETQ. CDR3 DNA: TGCGCCAGCAGCTCGGGGCTTCAGTCCAACATTCAGTACTTC. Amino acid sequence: CASSSGLQSNIQYF.

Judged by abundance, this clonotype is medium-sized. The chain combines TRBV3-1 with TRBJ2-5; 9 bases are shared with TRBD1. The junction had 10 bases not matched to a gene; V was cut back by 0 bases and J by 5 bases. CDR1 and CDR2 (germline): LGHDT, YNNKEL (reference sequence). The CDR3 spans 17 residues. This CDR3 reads CASSQDQGTGRQETQYF. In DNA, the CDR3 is TGTGCCAGCAGCCAAGATCAGGGGACAGGGCGACAGGAGACCCAGTACTTC.

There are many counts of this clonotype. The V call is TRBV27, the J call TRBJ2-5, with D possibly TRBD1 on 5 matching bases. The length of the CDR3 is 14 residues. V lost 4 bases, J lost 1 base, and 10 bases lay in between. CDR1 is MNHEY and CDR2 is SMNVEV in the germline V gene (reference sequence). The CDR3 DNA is TGTGCCAGCAGTTACCAGGGTAGCCAAGAGACCCAGTACTTC. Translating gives CASSYQGSQETQYF.

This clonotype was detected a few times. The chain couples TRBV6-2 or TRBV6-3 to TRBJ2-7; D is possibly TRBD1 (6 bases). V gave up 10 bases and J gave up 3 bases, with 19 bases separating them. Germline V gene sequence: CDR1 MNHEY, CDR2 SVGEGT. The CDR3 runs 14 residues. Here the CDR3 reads CATWAGTTIYEQYF. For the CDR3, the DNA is TGTGCCACCTGGGCCGGGACAACGATCTACGAGCAGTACTTC.

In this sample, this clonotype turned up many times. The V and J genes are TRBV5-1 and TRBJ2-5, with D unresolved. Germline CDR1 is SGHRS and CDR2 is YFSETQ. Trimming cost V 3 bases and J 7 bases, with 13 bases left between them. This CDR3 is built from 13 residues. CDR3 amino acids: CASSSLVWGTQYF. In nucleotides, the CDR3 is TGCGCCAGCAGCTCCCTAGTGTGGGGGACCCAGTACTTC.

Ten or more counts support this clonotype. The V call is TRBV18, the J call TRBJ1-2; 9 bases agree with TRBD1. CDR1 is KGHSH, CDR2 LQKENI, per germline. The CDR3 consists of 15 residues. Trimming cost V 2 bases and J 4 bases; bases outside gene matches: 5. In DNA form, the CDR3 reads TGTGCCAGCTCACCAAGGACAGGGGAGGGCTATGGCTACACCTTC. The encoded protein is CASSPRTGEGYGYTF.